A single sample gave rise to the 6 T cell receptor beta chains below, sequenced in a study of T cell responses to AZD1222 COVID-19 vaccine (dated by TCRdb to the early 2020s). The sample's time point label, in plain terms: about 28 days (+/-7) after the second vaccine dose. The meaning of the sample's treatment or condition label: meningococcal conjugate vaccine given as trial control. Libraries were made using the immunoSEQ multiplex PCR assay. TCRdb took this table from immuneACCESS and kept in-frame rearrangements with V and J called. Such tables lack part of the clones; where checked against another copy, unresolved V genes explain under half of the gap, and the rest is unexplained. The sample yields 150,000 to 200,000 clones; roughly nine tenths were counted once. The top ten clonotypes cover 3.6% of the sample. The sequencing used peripheral blood, collected 28 days after the second dose of the MenACWY control vaccine. These receptors came from an adult who received the MenACWY meningococcal vaccine as a control.

The chain has TRBV19 and TRBJ2-4; 9 bases agree with TRBD1. Germline V CDR1 and CDR2: LNHDA, SQIVND (reference sequence). The CDR3 is 13 amino acids. The ends lost 6 bases at V and 6 bases at J; junction bases unmatched: 3. The CDR3 reads CASRRGQGNIQYF. As DNA, the CDR3 is TGTGCCAGTAGACGGGGACAGGGAAACATTCAGTACTTC.

J is TRBJ2-2 and V is TRBV7-2, with a possible D match to TRBD1 (6 bases). The CDR3 covers 15 residues. V was cut by 0 bases and J by 6 bases, with 11 bases left in between. Germline CDR1 reads SGHTA; CDR2 reads FQGNSA. CDR3: CASSLAQGKAGELFF. For the CDR3, the DNA is TGTGCCAGCAGCTTAGCGCAGGGGAAGGCCGGGGAGCTGTTTTTT.

The chain employs TRBV21-1 and TRBJ1-2. TRBV21-1 is an annotated pseudogene. The CDR3 is made up of 15 amino acids. This CDR3 reads CASSKGHGGEGGYTF. Written as DNA, the CDR3 is TGTGCCAGCAGCAAAGGTCACGGGGGGGAAGGTGGCTACACCTTC.

The CDR3 is CASSNTREGTQYF. As DNA, the CDR3 is TGTGCCAGCAGCAATACTAGGGAAGGGACCCAGTACTTC. The chain is built from TRBV3-1 (or the pseudogene TRBV3-2) and TRBJ2-5, with D possibly TRBD2 on 5 matching bases. The V gene's germline CDR1 is LGHDT and CDR2 YNNKEL (reference sequence). V shed 5 bases and J shed 7 bases, with 14 bases lying between them. This CDR3 is 13 amino acids long.

The chain recombines TRBV14 with TRBJ2-1; 8 bases are shared with TRBD2. The CDR3 is 18 amino acids. V lost 4 bases and J lost 1; bases outside the gene matches: 12. Germline CDR1 is SGHDN and CDR2 is FVKESK. CDR3 sequence: CASSPRLGRDRSYNEQFF. CDR3 sequence (DNA): TGTGCCAGCAGCCCCCGACTCGGGAGGGATAGGTCCTACAATGAGCAGTTCTTC.

This chain joins TRBV19 and TRBJ1-5; D call uncertain. Germline assignment: CDR1 LNHDA and CDR2 SQIVND (reference sequence). Trimming left V 1 base short and J 10 bases short, with 11 bases between. The CDR3 is 13 residues long. The CDR3 bases are TGTGCCAGTAGTATAGGGCGGATAGACCCCCAGCATTTT. Its translation is CASSIGRIDPQHF. The full variable domain, completed using reference TRBV19 and TRBJ1-5, is DGGITQSPKYLFRKEGQNVTLSCEQNLNHDAMYWYRQDPGQGLRLIYYSQIVNDFQKGDIAEGYSVSREKKESFPLTVTSAQKNPTAFYLCASSIGRIDPQHFGDGTRLSIL.